This T cell receptor beta chain was recovered during a study of cytomegalovirus exposure and HLA in healthy donors. Study-level points and caveats: One cluster of highly shared sequence variants probably arose as a sequencing artifact.

Germline V gene data show CDR1 as SGHRS and CDR2 as YFSETQ. The CDR3 is 14 residues long. Concerning this clone itself: Its antigen is as yet unknown.

A multiplex PCR was run with 60 Vbeta primers and 13 Jbeta primers. Profiled with immunoSEQ multiplex PCR; TCRdb holds only in-frame clones, not every one. The repertoire holds 100,000 to 150,000 clones, with approximately 78% as singletons. Material for sequencing was PBMCs. V usage is TRBV5-1 and J usage is TRBJ2-5; D may be TRBD2 (6 bases). The DNA end is more similar to TRBJ2-7, so the J call may be wrong. This clonotype was sampled from a woman aged 40 to 49 in good health and CMV-seronegative. The CDR3 bases are TGCGCCAGCAGCTTGGCTAGCGAGTCCTACGAGCAGTACTTC. This sequence encodes CASSLASESYEQYF.